This T cell receptor beta chain was sequenced during a study of blood T cell repertoires in COVID-19. Overall study context: Whether acute or convalescent, the COVID-19 samples came from the United States, Italy and Spain. In each case, the material was cDNA or gDNA derived from T cells, B-cell-depleted T cells, or PBMCs.

The CDR3 totals 16 residues. As originally analysed: It was from reference gene primer amplification that nucleated cell counts were estimated. TCRdb's table, derived via immunoSEQ multiplex PCR, lists solely in-frame clones and lacks some. V, J and clone size are those of that table, while D and trimming were read from the DNA. The profile shows some 320,000 clones, roughly 86% of them singletons. The sequenced sample consisted of peripheral blood. The rearrangement links TRBV21-1 to TRBJ1-4. TRBV21-1 is labeled a pseudogene. This receptor was taken from a woman in her fifties or sixties who had recovered from COVID-19. CDR3: CASSKGAGGPNEKLFF. The CDR3 DNA reads as TGTGCCAGCAGCAAAGGGGCGGGAGGACCTAATGAAAAACTGTTTTTT.